A selection of T cell receptor beta chains follows, all from one sample in a study of blood T cell repertoires in COVID-19. Libraries were prepared by immunoSEQ multiplex PCR; TCRdb keeps only in-frame clonotypes and omits some of them. The data contain fewer than 350,000 clones, around 86% of them singletons. Sequenced material: PBMCs or T cells enriched from blood (not recorded which). All receptors come from a man between 60 and 75 years old who had recovered from COVID-19. The CDR3 runs from the conserved cysteine through the conserved F or W. D genes are given only for firm matches. Size is omitted from some rows. Given values are once, few, many or a class for expanded clones.

abundance: NA; d_gene: NA; v_gene: TRBV3-1/TRBV3-2; j_gene: TRBJ2-2; CDR3nt: TGTGCCAGCAGCCAAGACAGGGTTTGGACCGGGGAGCTGTTTTTT; CDR3aa: CASSQDRVWTGELFF
abundance: NA; d_gene: TRBD1; v_gene: TRBV7-3; j_gene: TRBJ2-1; CDR3nt: TGTGCCAGCAGTTTAGGGGGACAGGACTACAATGAGCAGTTCTTC; CDR3aa: CASSLGGQDYNEQFF
abundance: once; d_gene: NA; v_gene: TRBV19; j_gene: TRBJ1-1; CDR3nt: TGTGCCAGTAGTCCCGAGCGACGGAACACTGAAGCTTTCTTT; CDR3aa: CASSPERRNTEAFF
abundance: NA; d_gene: TRBD2; v_gene: TRBV28; j_gene: TRBJ2-7; CDR3nt: TGTGCCAGCAGTACCACTAGCGGGAGGGCCCACGAGCAGTACTTC; CDR3aa: CASSTTSGRAHEQYF
abundance: NA; d_gene: NA; v_gene: TRBV30; j_gene: TRBJ2-6; CDR3nt: TGTGCCTGGAGGACAGTCTCTGGGGCCAACGTCCTGACTTTC; CDR3aa: CAWRTVSGANVLTF
abundance: NA; d_gene: TRBD1; v_gene: TRBV28; j_gene: TRBJ1-5; CDR3nt: TGTGCCAGCAGTCGACCGGGACAGGTTAGCAATCAGCCCCAGCATTTT; CDR3aa: CASSRPGQVSNQPQHF
abundance: NA; d_gene: NA; v_gene: TRBV6-5; j_gene: TRBJ2-2; CDR3nt: TGTGCCACCCAGGGGGCGGGGGCCGGGGAGCTGTTTTTT; CDR3aa: CATQGAGAGELFF
abundance: NA; d_gene: TRBD1; v_gene: TRBV28; j_gene: TRBJ1-2; CDR3nt: TGTGCCAGCAGTCCACATCCGACAGGGGGCTATGGCTACACCTTC; CDR3aa: CASSPHPTGGYGYTF
abundance: NA; d_gene: NA; v_gene: TRBV2; j_gene: TRBJ1-2; CDR3nt: TGTGCCAGCAGTTTAGACAGAACCTACTATGGCTACACCTTC; CDR3aa: CASSLDRTYYGYTF
abundance: NA; d_gene: TRBD1; v_gene: TRBV28; j_gene: TRBJ2-2; CDR3nt: TGTGCCAGCAGTTTCTTTCGGACAGGGGGCGCCGGGGAGCTGTTTTTT; CDR3aa: CASSFFRTGGAGELFF
abundance: NA; d_gene: NA; v_gene: TRBV10-3; j_gene: TRBJ1-5; CDR3nt: TGTGCCATTTCCCTTGGGGGGGGCGACCAGCCCCAGCATTTT; CDR3aa: CAISLGGGDQPQHF
abundance: once; d_gene: NA; v_gene: TRBV19; j_gene: TRBJ1-5; CDR3nt: TGTGCCAGTAGCATCCGGAGTCAGCCCCAGCATTTT; CDR3aa: CASSIRSQPQHF
abundance: NA; d_gene: TRBD1; v_gene: TRBV28; j_gene: TRBJ1-1; CDR3nt: TGTGCCAGCAGTTTACAGGGGGGCCCCCGCTCGGCTTTCTTT; CDR3aa: CASSLQGGPRSAFF
abundance: few; d_gene: NA; v_gene: TRBV5-1; j_gene: TRBJ1-4; CDR3nt: TGCGCCAGCAGCTTGACAGCAACTAATGAAAAACTGTTTTTT; CDR3aa: CASSLTATNEKLFF
abundance: few; d_gene: TRBD2; v_gene: TRBV2; j_gene: TRBJ2-2; CDR3nt: TGTGCCAGTACTAGCGGGAGTTCATCCGGGGAGCTGTTTTTT; CDR3aa: CASTSGSSSGELFF
abundance: NA; d_gene: TRBD2; v_gene: TRBV2; j_gene: TRBJ2-3; CDR3nt: TGTGCCAGCAGTATCGGGACTAGCGGGCCCTCAGATACGCAGTATTTT; CDR3aa: CASSIGTSGPSDTQYF
abundance: NA; d_gene: TRBD1; v_gene: TRBV11-2; j_gene: TRBJ2-2; CDR3nt: TGTGCCAGCAGTTGGAGGACAGGGATTACCGGGGAGCTGTTTTTT; CDR3aa: CASSWRTGITGELFF
abundance: NA; d_gene: NA; v_gene: TRBV28; j_gene: TRBJ1-2; CDR3nt: TGTGCCAGCAGGCGAAAGGACCAGGGCCTCTTCCCCTATGGCTACACCTTC; CDR3aa: CASRRKDQGLFPYGYTF
abundance: NA; d_gene: NA; v_gene: TRBV29-1; j_gene: TRBJ1-4; CDR3nt: TGCAGCACCTCAGGGGATGCAACTAATGAAAAACTGTTTTTT; CDR3aa: CSTSGDATNEKLFF
abundance: NA; d_gene: TRBD2; v_gene: TRBV9; j_gene: TRBJ2-1; CDR3nt: TGTGCCAGCAGCGTAGAACCTAGCGGGGACAATGAGCAGTTCTTC; CDR3aa: CASSVEPSGDNEQFF
abundance: NA; d_gene: NA; v_gene: TRBV7-2; j_gene: TRBJ2-5; CDR3nt: TGTGCCAGCAGCTTTGGGGGGGAGACCCAGTACTTC; CDR3aa: CASSFGGETQYF
abundance: NA; d_gene: TRBD1; v_gene: TRBV7-3; j_gene: TRBJ1-2; CDR3nt: TGTGCCAGCAGCCAATGGACAGGGGGCAACTATGGCTACACCTTC; CDR3aa: CASSQWTGGNYGYTF
abundance: NA; d_gene: TRBD1; v_gene: TRBV28; j_gene: TRBJ2-1; CDR3nt: TGTGCCAGCAGGAGGTATACGACAGGGGCTTCCTACAATGAGCAGTTCTTC; CDR3aa: CASRRYTTGASYNEQFF
abundance: once; d_gene: NA; v_gene: TRBV4-3; j_gene: TRBJ1-6; CDR3nt: TGCGCCAGCAGCCAAAAGGGACTCCTCGGCATCAATTCACCCCTCCACTTT; CDR3aa: CASSQKGLLGINSPLHF
abundance: once; d_gene: TRBD1; v_gene: TRBV5-5; j_gene: TRBJ1-1; CDR3nt: TGTGCCAGCAGCTTTACAGGGGGGTCGACTGAAGCTTTCTTT; CDR3aa: CASSFTGGSTEAFF
abundance: NA; d_gene: TRBD1; v_gene: TRBV28; j_gene: TRBJ1-5; CDR3nt: TGTGCCAGCAGCTTGCCCCGGTGGAGGGGGCATGATCAGCCCCAGCATTTT; CDR3aa: CASSLPRWRGHDQPQHF
abundance: NA; d_gene: NA; v_gene: TRBV7-8; j_gene: TRBJ2-6; CDR3nt: TGTGCCAGCGGCCCAGGGCCTGGGGCCAACGTCCTGACTTTC; CDR3aa: CASGPGPGANVLTF
abundance: NA; d_gene: TRBD2; v_gene: TRBV6-5; j_gene: TRBJ2-1; CDR3nt: TGTGCCAGCAGTTACTCACGTGCTAGCGGGAGCAATGAGCAGTTCTTC; CDR3aa: CASSYSRASGSNEQFF
abundance: few; d_gene: NA; v_gene: TRBV14; j_gene: TRBJ1-2; CDR3nt: TGTGCCAGCAGCCAAGAGAGAGACTATGGCTACACCTTC; CDR3aa: CASSQERDYGYTF
abundance: NA; d_gene: NA; v_gene: TRBV6-2/TRBV6-3; j_gene: TRBJ2-1; CDR3nt: TGTGCCAGCAGTTACTCGGGGCGGGGATACAATGAGCAGTTCTTC; CDR3aa: CASSYSGRGYNEQFF
abundance: NA; d_gene: TRBD1; v_gene: TRBV29-1; j_gene: TRBJ2-7; CDR3nt: TGCAGCGTTGAAGATTTCAGGGGGCTCGAGCAGTACTTC; CDR3aa: CSVEDFRGLEQYF
abundance: NA; d_gene: TRBD2; v_gene: TRBV7-2; j_gene: TRBJ2-3; CDR3nt: TGTGCCAGCACCTCACAGTGGGGGGGGGCAGATACGCAGTATTTT; CDR3aa: CASTSQWGGADTQYF
abundance: NA; d_gene: TRBD1; v_gene: TRBV5-1; j_gene: TRBJ2-7; CDR3nt: TGCGCCAGCAGCTTGGGCGCAGGGGGCGATCCTCGCGAGCAGTACTTC; CDR3aa: CASSLGAGGDPREQYF
abundance: once; d_gene: NA; v_gene: TRBV19; j_gene: TRBJ2-5; CDR3nt: TGTGCCAGTAGTATGGTCGGAGCTCAAGAGACCCAGTACTTC; CDR3aa: CASSMVGAQETQYF
abundance: NA; d_gene: TRBD1; v_gene: TRBV5-1; j_gene: TRBJ1-1; CDR3nt: TGCGCCAGCAGCTCGGACAGGGGGAACACTGAAGCTTTCTTT; CDR3aa: CASSSDRGNTEAFF
abundance: NA; d_gene: TRBD1; v_gene: TRBV5-1; j_gene: TRBJ1-1; CDR3nt: TGCGCCAGCAGCTTTATAGGGGGCAACACTGAAGCTTTCTTT; CDR3aa: CASSFIGGNTEAFF
abundance: NA; d_gene: TRBD1; v_gene: TRBV19; j_gene: TRBJ1-2; CDR3nt: TGTGCCAGTAACCGGGACAGAGGACGTAACTATGGCTACACCTTC; CDR3aa: CASNRDRGRNYGYTF
abundance: NA; d_gene: NA; v_gene: TRBV30; j_gene: TRBJ2-3; CDR3nt: TGTGGTGCTGACGGGACCAGGGGAGAGGTGCAGTATTTT; CDR3aa: CGADGTRGEVQYF
abundance: NA; d_gene: TRBD2; v_gene: TRBV3-1/TRBV3-2; j_gene: TRBJ2-5; CDR3nt: TGTGCCAGCAGCCAATTCGGGACTAGCAAGTACTTC; CDR3aa: CASSQFGTSKYF
abundance: few; d_gene: NA; v_gene: TRBV18; j_gene: TRBJ1-6; CDR3nt: TGTGCCAGCTCACCTGGGAGAACTGAGTTAAGCAATTCACCCCTCCACTTT; CDR3aa: CASSPGRTELSNSPLHF
abundance: NA; d_gene: NA; v_gene: TRBV7-9; j_gene: TRBJ1-5; CDR3nt: TGTGCCAGCAGAACCCAGGGAGGCGTGCAGCCCCAGCATTTT; CDR3aa: CASRTQGGVQPQHF
abundance: NA; d_gene: NA; v_gene: TRBV27; j_gene: TRBJ2-1; CDR3nt: TGTGCCAGCAGTTTAAATCTAGGGGGAAATGAGCAGTTCTTC; CDR3aa: CASSLNLGGNEQFF
abundance: NA; d_gene: TRBD1; v_gene: TRBV11-2; j_gene: TRBJ2-7; CDR3nt: TGTGCCAGCAGCTCCGGGACAGGGGGTTCTAAGCGGGAGGACGAGCAGTACTTC; CDR3aa: CASSSGTGGSKREDEQYF
abundance: few; d_gene: TRBD1; v_gene: TRBV16; j_gene: TRBJ1-5; CDR3nt: TGTGCCAGCAGCCCCGGACAGGGGCGCCAGCCCCAGCATTTT; CDR3aa: CASSPGQGRQPQHF
abundance: NA; d_gene: NA; v_gene: TRBV9; j_gene: TRBJ2-7; CDR3nt: TGTGCCAGCAGCCTAACTCCTGGAGGGGGGGCCTACGAGCAGTACTTC; CDR3aa: CASSLTPGGGAYEQYF
abundance: NA; d_gene: TRBD1; v_gene: TRBV5-1; j_gene: TRBJ1-1; CDR3nt: TGCGCCAGCAGCCCCCGGGACAGGGGGCGGAACACTGAAGCTTTCTTT; CDR3aa: CASSPRDRGRNTEAFF
abundance: NA; d_gene: NA; v_gene: TRBV5-1; j_gene: TRBJ1-1; CDR3nt: TGCGCCACCTCTCAGTGGGGAGTGAACACTGAAGCTTTCTTT; CDR3aa: CATSQWGVNTEAFF